This T cell receptor beta chain was identified during a study of Ad26.COV2.S vaccination and SARS-CoV-2 variants. Findings of the study overall: Substantial breadth was reported for post-vaccination spike-specific CD8+ and CD4+ T cells.

This clone appeared once. Antigen specificity is unknown. CDR1 is MNHEY and CDR2 is SVGAGI in the germline V gene. There are 12 residues in the CDR3. V lost 7 bases, J lost 10 bases, and 15 bases lay in between. As for treatment: 15 to 20 received Ad26.COV2.S at low or high dose, single or two shots; 5 received placebo; per-sample allocation not given. Samples were taken on day 63 after the first vaccine or placebo injection. Wuhan-strain SARS-CoV-2 spike was expressed by the Ad26 vector that made up the vaccine. The assay was immunoSEQ multiplex PCR, and TCRdb's table has in-frame clones only and misses some. The data contain about 280,000 clones, more than 70% of them singletons.

The rearrangement uses TRBV6-5 and TRBJ2-3, with D perhaps matching TRBD2 (5 bases). The specimen comprised peripheral blood, sampled in a trial of Ad26.COV2.S vaccine versus placebo. The TCR comes from a person aged 18-65 years who received the Ad26.COV2.S COVID-19 vaccine or a placebo. Written as DNA, the CDR3 is TGTGCCAGCACCTTCTATAGCGCGGCGCAGTATTTT. As protein: CASTFYSAAQYF.